A single T cell receptor (beta chain) is shown here with its context. This sample stems from a study of blood T cell repertoires in COVID-19. The wider study: There were acute and convalescent COVID-19 samples, and they came from the United States, Italy and Spain. PBMCs, B-cell-depleted T cells, or T cells provided the cDNA or gDNA that made up the material.

The CDR3 sequence is 14 residues long. Germline CDR1 is ENHRY and CDR2 is SYGVKD. V lost 5 bases and J lost 4; bases outside the gene matches: 3. Libraries were prepared by immunoSEQ multiplex PCR; TCRdb keeps only in-frame clonotypes and omits some of them. The sample yields about 44,000 clones, around 75% seen once. This sequence originates from a man aged 80 or over with acute or convalescent COVID-19. The J gene is TRBJ1-5, the V gene TRBV10-3, with 9 bases fitting TRBD1. Sample: peripheral blood. The CDR3 loop reads CAISPGQGNQPQHF. The CDR3, as DNA: TGTGCCATCAGTCCGGGACAGGGAAATCAGCCCCAGCATTTT.